The rows below give T cell receptor beta chains drawn from one sample of a study of T cell responses to AZD1222 COVID-19 vaccine. The table came from immunoSEQ multiplex PCR; TCRdb's copy has only in-frame clones and leaves some out. The sample holds 150,000 to 200,000 clones, around nine tenths seen once. This sample comprised peripheral blood, obtained 28 days after the second AZD1222 dose. These receptors were obtained from an adult who received the AZD1222 COVID-19 vaccine. The CDR3 runs from the conserved cysteine through the conserved F or W. A D gene is named only where the DNA matches it firmly. Only part of the rows carry a size: once, few, many, or a class if the clone is expanded.

>TRBV5-6|-|-|TRBJ1-5
TGTGCCAGCAGCTTGGAGAGGGGAGCGGGGCCCCAGCATTTT
CASSLERGAGPQHF
>TRBV4-3|few|-|TRBJ2-1
TGCGCCAGCAGCCCCAGGGGGTCGGGGGATTACAATGAGCAGTTCTTC
CASSPRGSGDYNEQFF
>TRBV19|-|-|TRBJ2-7
TGTGCCAGTAGCGGGACGGGACCCTACGAGCAGTACTTC
CASSGTGPYEQYF
>TRBV5-1|-|-|TRBJ1-2
TGCGCCAGCAGCCCTGGGGGGGATATAGGCTACACCTTC
CASSPGGDIGYTF
>TRBV3-1/TRBV3-2|-|TRBD1|TRBJ1-2
TGTGCCAGCAGCCAGACAGGGGCTATGGAGGGGGGCTACACCTTC
CASSQTGAMEGGYTF
>TRBV27|-|-|TRBJ2-7
TGTGCCAGCAGTTTGGGCCGCTCCTACGAGCAGTACTTC
CASSLGRSYEQYF
>TRBV2|once|TRBD2|TRBJ2-3
TGTGCCAAACTAGCGGGGGTAGGTGAAGATACGCAGTATTTT
CAKLAGVGEDTQYF
>TRBV19|-|-|TRBJ1-1
TGTGCCAGTAGTCGCCGGCAGCAAATGAACATGAACACTGAAGCTTTCTTT
CASSRRQQMNMNTEAFF
>TRBV2|once|TRBD2|TRBJ2-3
TGTGCCAGCAGCCAGCGCAGCGGGGGGACAGATACGCAGTATTTT
CASSQRSGGTDTQYF
>TRBV3-1/TRBV3-2|-|-|TRBJ1-2
TGTGCCAGCAGCCAAGAGTTTTCGGGGCGGGGTGGCTACACCTTC
CASSQEFSGRGGYTF
>TRBV27|-|TRBD2|TRBJ2-5
TGTGCCAGCCGCATACTAGCGGGGGGACGTGAGACCCAGTACTTC
CASRILAGGRETQYF
>TRBV7-2|-|-|TRBJ1-3
TGTGCCAGCAGCCCCCGAGGTTGGGGGGGTAACACCATATATTTT
CASSPRGWGGNTIYF
>TRBV2|-|-|TRBJ1-5
TGTGCCAGCAGTGACAGGTTAAATCAGCCCCAGCATTTT
CASSDRLNQPQHF
>TRBV18|-|TRBD1|TRBJ1-2
TGTGCCAGCTCACCCGTGGGACAGGGGGAGTTTGGCTACACCTTC
CASSPVGQGEFGYTF
>TRBV6-5|-|-|TRBJ1-6
TGTGCCAGCAGTTACTCGGCAGTGTATAATTCACCCCTCCACTTT
CASSYSAVYNSPLHF
>TRBV6-5|-|-|TRBJ2-7
TGTGCCAGCAGTCCCCGGGACCGGGGCGAGCAGTACTTC
CASSPRDRGEQYF
>TRBV18|few|-|TRBJ1-1
TGTGCCAGCTCACTCGGACAGATGGGGACTGAAGCTTTCTTT
CASSLGQMGTEAFF
>TRBV9|-|-|TRBJ2-7
TGTGCCAGCAGCGTAGCAGGGACAAACTCCTACGAGCAGTACTTC
CASSVAGTNSYEQYF
>TRBV9|-|-|TRBJ1-2
TGTGCCAGCAGCGTTTCGGCGGGGGGCTACACCTTC
CASSVSAGGYTF
>TRBV5-5|-|-|TRBJ2-4
TGTGCCAGCAGCCCCCCAGGGACCATGGGCATTCAGTACTTC
CASSPPGTMGIQYF
>TRBV9|-|-|TRBJ2-1
TGTGCCAGCAGCGTAGTAGAAACCGCCTACAATGAGCAGTTCTTC
CASSVVETAYNEQFF
>TRBV7-8|-|-|TRBJ1-2
TGTGCCAGCAGCTTAGTACCCCGGAGAGTCCATGGCTACACCTTC
CASSLVPRRVHGYTF
>TRBV5-6|once|-|TRBJ2-5
TGTGCCAGCAGCTTGGTCGGAGAGACCCAGTACTTC
CASSLVGETQYF
>TRBV7-9|-|-|TRBJ1-2
TGTGCCAGCAGCTACGGATTCCGGGACAACGGTGGCTACACCTTC
CASSYGFRDNGGYTF
>TRBV2|-|-|TRBJ1-4
TGTGCCAGCAGTGAAGTCCCAACAGGAAAACTGTTTTTT
CASSEVPTGKLFF
>TRBV20-1|few|-|TRBJ2-7
TGCAGTGCTAGTCCCAGGGCCTCCTACGAGCAGTACTTC
CSASPRASYEQYF
>TRBV18|-|-|TRBJ1-1
TGTGCCAGCTCACGTGGGACCCCGAACACTGAAGCTTTCTTT
CASSRGTPNTEAFF
>TRBV4-1|once|TRBD1|TRBJ2-7
TGCGCCAGCAGCCAAGTAAAGGGGGCTCACGAGCAGTACTTC
CASSQVKGAHEQYF
>TRBV27|-|-|TRBJ1-2
TGTGCCAGCAGTTTAACGGTGAGGGATGGCTACACCTTC
CASSLTVRDGYTF
>TRBV21-1|-|-|TRBJ1-1
TGTGCCAGCAGCTTTAACGGAAGGAACACTGAAGCTTTCTTT
CASSFNGRNTEAFF
>TRBV29-1|few|TRBD1|TRBJ2-5
TGCAGCGTGGATATACAGGGGATGGTCTCGGAGACCCAGTACTTC
CSVDIQGMVSETQYF
>TRBV7-8|-|TRBD2|TRBJ2-2
TGTGCCAGCAGCTCCTTGTTGAGCGGGGGCCTCTCGAACACCGGGGAGCTGTTTTTT
CASSSLLSGGLSNTGELFF
>TRBV30|-|TRBD1|TRBJ2-7
TGTGCCTGGAACCCACCGGACAGGGCGCGCTACGAGCAGTACTTC
CAWNPPDRARYEQYF
>TRBV5-1|-|TRBD2|TRBJ2-1
TGCGCCAGCAGCCAACGGACTAGCGAGATCAGGTCCTACAATGAGCAGTTCTTC
CASSQRTSEIRSYNEQFF
>TRBV6-5|-|-|TRBJ2-7
TGTGCCTCGAAACGGGGTTGGGAGCAGTACTTC
CASKRGWEQYF
>TRBV28|-|-|TRBJ2-5
TGTGCCAGTAGGGGGGGCCGGCCAGAGACCCAGTACTTC
CASRGGRPETQYF
>TRBV5-1|-|TRBD2|TRBJ2-7
TGCGCCAGCAGCCGGACTAGCGGTTACGAGCAGTACTTC
CASSRTSGYEQYF
>TRBV5-4|few|-|TRBJ2-7
TGTGCCAGCAGCTTGGGCCAAAATAAGTACGAGCAGTACTTC
CASSLGQNKYEQYF
>TRBV7-2|-|-|TRBJ2-2
TGTGCCAGCAGCTTAACTATTGGTCGCACTTGGAACACCGGGGAGCTGTTTTTT
CASSLTIGRTWNTGELFF
>TRBV5-4|-|-|TRBJ2-5
TGTGCCAGCAGCTTGTCTTTGCGGGGACAAGAGACCCAGTACTTC
CASSLSLRGQETQYF
>TRBV4-1|-|-|TRBJ2-1
TGCGCCAGCAGCCAAGACCAGGAATACAATGAGCAGTTCTTC
CASSQDQEYNEQFF
>TRBV5-8|-|-|TRBJ1-4
TGTGCCAGCAGCGGGACGGGGGAAAAACTGTTTTTT
CASSGTGEKLFF
>TRBV5-4|-|-|TRBJ2-7
TGTGCCAGCAGCTTATGGCGGAGCTCCTACGAGCAGTACTTC
CASSLWRSSYEQYF
>TRBV6-5|-|TRBD1|TRBJ1-2
TGTGCCAGCACTCCATCGGACAGGTTCTATGGCTACACCTTC
CASTPSDRFYGYTF
>TRBV6-4|-|-|TRBJ2-3
TGTGCCAGCAGTGACTCGGAGGGGAGCACAGATACGCAGTATTTT
CASSDSEGSTDTQYF
>TRBV6-5|-|TRBD1|TRBJ1-1
TGTGCCAGCAAGGAGGGGGCTGGCACTGAAGCTTTCTTT
CASKEGAGTEAFF
>TRBV7-6|-|-|TRBJ1-1
TGTGCCAGCAGCTTAAGCGGAGTTGTGAGCACTGAAGCTTTCTTT
CASSLSGVVSTEAFF
>TRBV6-6|-|-|TRBJ1-4
TGTGCCAGCAGTTCCTCCGGGGGGCAGCTTGAAAAACTGTTTTTT
CASSSSGGQLEKLFF
>TRBV5-1|-|-|TRBJ2-7
TGCGCCAGCAGCTTGGGGTGGGGGCTGAGCTCCTACGAGCAGTACTTC
CASSLGWGLSSYEQYF
>TRBV5-4|-|TRBD1|TRBJ2-7
TGTGCCAGCAGCTTGGCCGGGACAGCCTCCTACGAGCAGTACTTC
CASSLAGTASYEQYF
>TRBV27|-|-|TRBJ1-5
TGTGCCAGCAAAAGGGGCCGCCAGCCCCAGCATTTT
CASKRGRQPQHF
>TRBV6-1|-|TRBD2|TRBJ2-5
TGTGCCAGCAGTGAAATACTAGCGGGGGGTCGGGAGACCCAGTACTTC
CASSEILAGGRETQYF
>TRBV4-3|-|-|TRBJ2-3
TGCGCCAGCAGCCAAGATCGGGGGAACACAGATACGCAGTATTTT
CASSQDRGNTDTQYF
>TRBV27|-|-|TRBJ1-2
TGTGCCAGCAGTCTCACAGGGTGGGACTATGGCTACACCTTC
CASSLTGWDYGYTF
>TRBV6-5|-|-|TRBJ1-1
TGTGCCAGCAGGCCCCCCGGGGCCAACACTGAAGCTTTCTTT
CASRPPGANTEAFF
>TRBV7-2|-|TRBD1|TRBJ1-2
TGTGCCAGCAGCAAGACAGGGGGCTACTATGGCTACACCTTC
CASSKTGGYYGYTF
>TRBV5-5|-|-|TRBJ1-5
TGTGCCAGCAGCGCAATGCAGGGCTCTGGTCAGCCCCAGCATTTT
CASSAMQGSGQPQHF